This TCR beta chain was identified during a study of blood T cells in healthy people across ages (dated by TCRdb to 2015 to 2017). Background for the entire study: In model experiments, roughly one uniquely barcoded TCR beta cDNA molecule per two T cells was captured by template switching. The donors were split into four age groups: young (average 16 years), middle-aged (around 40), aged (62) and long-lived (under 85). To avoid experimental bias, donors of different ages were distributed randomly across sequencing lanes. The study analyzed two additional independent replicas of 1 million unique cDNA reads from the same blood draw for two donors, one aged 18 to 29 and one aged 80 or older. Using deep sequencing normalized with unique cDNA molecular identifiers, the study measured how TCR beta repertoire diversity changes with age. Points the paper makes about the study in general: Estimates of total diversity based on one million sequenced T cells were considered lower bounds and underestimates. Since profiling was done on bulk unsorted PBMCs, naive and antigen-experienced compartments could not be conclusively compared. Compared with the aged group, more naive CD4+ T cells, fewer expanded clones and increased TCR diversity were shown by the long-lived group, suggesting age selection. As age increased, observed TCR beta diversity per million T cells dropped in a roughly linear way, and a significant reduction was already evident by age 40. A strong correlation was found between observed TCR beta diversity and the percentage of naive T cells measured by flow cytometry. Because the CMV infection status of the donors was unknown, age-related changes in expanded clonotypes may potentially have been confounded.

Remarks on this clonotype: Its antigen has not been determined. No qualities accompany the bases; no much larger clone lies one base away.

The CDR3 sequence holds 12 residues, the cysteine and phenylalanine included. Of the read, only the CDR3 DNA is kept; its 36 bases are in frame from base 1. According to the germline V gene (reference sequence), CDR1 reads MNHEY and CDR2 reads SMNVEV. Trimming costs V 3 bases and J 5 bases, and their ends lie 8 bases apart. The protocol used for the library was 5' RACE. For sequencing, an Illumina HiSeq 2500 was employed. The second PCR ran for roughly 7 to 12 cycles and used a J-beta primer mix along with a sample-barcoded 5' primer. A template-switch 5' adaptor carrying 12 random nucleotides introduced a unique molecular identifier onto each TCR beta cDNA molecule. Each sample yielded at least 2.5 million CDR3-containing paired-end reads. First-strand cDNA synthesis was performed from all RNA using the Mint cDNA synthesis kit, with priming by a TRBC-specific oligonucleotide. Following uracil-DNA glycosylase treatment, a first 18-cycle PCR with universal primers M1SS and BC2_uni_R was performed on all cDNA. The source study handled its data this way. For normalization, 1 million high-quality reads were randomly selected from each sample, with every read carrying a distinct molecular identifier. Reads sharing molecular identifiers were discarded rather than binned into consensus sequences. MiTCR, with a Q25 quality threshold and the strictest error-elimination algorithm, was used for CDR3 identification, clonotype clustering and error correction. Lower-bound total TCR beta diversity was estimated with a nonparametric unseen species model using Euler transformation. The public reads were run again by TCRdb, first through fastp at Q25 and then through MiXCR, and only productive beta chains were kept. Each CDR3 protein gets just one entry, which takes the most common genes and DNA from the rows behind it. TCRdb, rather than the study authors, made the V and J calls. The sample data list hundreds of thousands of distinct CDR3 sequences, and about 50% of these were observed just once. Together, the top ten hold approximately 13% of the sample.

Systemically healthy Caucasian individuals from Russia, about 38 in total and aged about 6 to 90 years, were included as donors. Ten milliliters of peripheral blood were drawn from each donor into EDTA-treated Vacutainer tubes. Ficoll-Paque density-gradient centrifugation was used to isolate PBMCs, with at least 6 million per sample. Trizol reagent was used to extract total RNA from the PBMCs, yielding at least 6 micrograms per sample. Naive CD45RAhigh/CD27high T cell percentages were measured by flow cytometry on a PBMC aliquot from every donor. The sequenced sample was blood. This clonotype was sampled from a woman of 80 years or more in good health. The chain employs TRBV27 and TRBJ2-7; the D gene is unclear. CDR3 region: CASSLLANEQYF. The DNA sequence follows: TGTGCCAGCAGTTTGTTGGCGAACGAGCAGTACTTC.